The rows below give T cell receptor beta chains drawn from one sample of a study of cytomegalovirus exposure and HLA in healthy donors. Using immunoSEQ multiplex PCR, the repertoire was profiled, and TCRdb retains in-frame clones only, with some absent. The data show roughly 170,000 clones, 80% to 90% seen once. Sequencing used PBMCs. The source of these receptors is a woman younger than 30 in good health and CMV-seronegative. Both conserved end residues are part of each CDR3. A D gene is named only where the DNA matches it firmly. Part of the rows lack a size; the others show once, few, many or a class for expanded clones.

size: NA; J: TRBJ2-6; D: NA; V: TRBV29-1; CDR3: CSVFSGANVLTF; DNA: TGCAGCGTCTTCTCTGGGGCCAACGTCCTGACTTTC
size: NA; J: TRBJ2-5; D: NA; V: TRBV5-1; CDR3: CASSLTSRETQYF; DNA: TGCGCCAGCAGCTTGACCTCACGGGAGACCCAGTACTTC
size: NA; J: TRBJ2-2; D: TRBD1; V: TRBV6-4; CDR3: CASRDRYTGELFF; DNA: TGTGCCAGCCGGGACAGATACACCGGGGAGCTGTTTTTT
size: few; J: TRBJ1-3; D: NA; V: TRBV7-9; CDR3: CASRSDRTSGNTIYF; DNA: TGTGCCAGCAGAAGCGACAGGACTTCTGGAAACACCATATATTTT
size: NA; J: TRBJ1-5; D: NA; V: TRBV5-5; CDR3: CASSWGGLSNQPQHF; DNA: TGTGCCAGCAGCTGGGGAGGGCTCTCAAATCAGCCCCAGCATTTT
size: NA; J: TRBJ2-7; D: NA; V: TRBV5-1; CDR3: CASRSDSYSYEQYF; DNA: TGCGCCAGCCGGTCGGACTCGTACTCCTACGAGCAGTACTTC
size: NA; J: TRBJ1-5; D: NA; V: TRBV6-1; CDR3: CASRAQGNQPQHF; DNA: TGTGCCAGCAGGGCACAGGGCAATCAGCCCCAGCATTTT
size: NA; J: TRBJ1-2; D: NA; V: TRBV28; CDR3: CASSAGAGYGYTF; DNA: TGTGCCAGCAGTGCAGGGGCGGGCTATGGCTACACCTTC
size: NA; J: TRBJ1-1; D: TRBD1; V: TRBV6-6; CDR3: CASSQATRDSYEAFF; DNA: TGTGCCAGCAGTCAGGCAACCCGGGACAGCTATGAAGCTTTCTTT
size: NA; J: TRBJ2-3; D: NA; V: TRBV28; CDR3: CASSIMQGASTDTQYF; DNA: TGTGCCAGCAGTATTATGCAGGGCGCTAGCACAGATACGCAGTATTTT
size: NA; J: TRBJ2-4; D: NA; V: TRBV11-2; CDR3: CASSLDRRWGIQYF; DNA: TGTGCCAGCAGCTTAGATCGGAGGTGGGGCATTCAGTACTTC
size: NA; J: TRBJ2-1; D: NA; V: TRBV5-1; CDR3: CASSLVGQHSRDNEQFF; DNA: TGCGCCAGCAGCTTGGTTGGGCAGCACTCGAGGGATAATGAGCAGTTCTTC
size: NA; J: TRBJ1-5; D: TRBD1; V: TRBV6-1; CDR3: CASSEFGAGQGYQPQHF; DNA: TGTGCCAGCAGTGAATTTGGAGCGGGACAGGGGTACCAGCCCCAGCATTTT
size: NA; J: TRBJ2-7; D: NA; V: TRBV7-2; CDR3: CASPEDYQPGEQYF; DNA: TGTGCCAGCCCAGAGGACTACCAACCGGGGGAGCAGTACTTC
size: NA; J: TRBJ2-3; D: NA; V: TRBV7-8; CDR3: CASSLGYLAGSGHTDTQYF; DNA: TGTGCCAGCAGCTTAGGGTATCTTGCGGGATCGGGCCACACAGATACGCAGTATTTT
size: NA; J: TRBJ2-7; D: NA; V: TRBV4-1; CDR3: CASSQEGGSYEQYF; DNA: TGCGCCAGCAGCCAAGAAGGGGGCTCCTACGAGCAGTACTTC
size: NA; J: TRBJ1-2; D: NA; V: TRBV7-9; CDR3: CASSLDSGTNYGYTF; DNA: TGTGCCAGCAGCTTAGACAGTGGAACTAACTATGGCTACACCTTC
size: NA; J: TRBJ2-1; D: NA; V: TRBV2; CDR3: CASSDGRGGDEQFF; DNA: TGTGCCAGCAGTGACGGTCGGGGCGGGGATGAGCAGTTCTTC
size: NA; J: TRBJ2-2; D: NA; V: TRBV27; CDR3: CASSFSVTGELFF; DNA: TGTGCCAGCAGTTTCTCGGTCACCGGGGAGCTGTTTTTT
size: once; J: TRBJ1-4; D: NA; V: TRBV7-2; CDR3: CASSLRGFASLNEKLFF; DNA: TGTGCCAGCAGCTTACGAGGGTTTGCCTCTCTTAATGAAAAACTGTTTTTT
size: NA; J: TRBJ2-1; D: NA; V: TRBV10-3; CDR3: CAISGARRGLINNEQFF; DNA: TGTGCCATCAGTGGGGCCAGGAGGGGATTAATTAACAATGAGCAGTTCTTC
size: NA; J: TRBJ2-7; D: NA; V: TRBV2; CDR3: CASSEPAGNSPRRPYEQYF; DNA: TGTGCCAGCAGTGAACCGGCAGGGAACTCTCCACGTCGCCCCTACGAGCAGTACTTC
size: few; J: TRBJ1-2; D: NA; V: TRBV29-1; CDR3: CSVDPGHAYGYTF; DNA: TGCAGCGTTGACCCGGGACATGCTTACGGCTACACCTTC
size: few; J: TRBJ1-2; D: TRBD1; V: TRBV10-2; CDR3: CASRGPGGMGGYTF; DNA: TGCGCCAGCAGGGGTCCAGGGGGCATGGGTGGCTACACCTTC
size: NA; J: TRBJ2-1; D: NA; V: TRBV9; CDR3: CASSPGGSEYNEQFF; DNA: TGTGCCAGCAGCCCTGGGGGGAGTGAGTACAATGAGCAGTTCTTC
size: NA; J: TRBJ2-1; D: NA; V: TRBV6-5; CDR3: CASSYSRTSNEQFF; DNA: TGTGCCAGCAGTTACTCACGGACTTCCAATGAGCAGTTCTTC
size: NA; J: TRBJ2-3; D: TRBD2; V: TRBV10-3; CDR3: CAISDPGGRSTDTQYF; DNA: TGTGCCATCAGTGACCCGGGCGGGAGGAGCACAGATACGCAGTATTTT
size: NA; J: TRBJ2-7; D: TRBD1; V: TRBV6-1; CDR3: CASSLKGTVYEQYF; DNA: TGTGCCAGCAGCCTAAAAGGGACAGTCTACGAGCAGTACTTC
size: NA; J: TRBJ2-5; D: NA; V: TRBV2; CDR3: CASSSEVGAEQYF; DNA: TGTGCCAGCAGCTCTGAAGTGGGAGCGGAGCAGTACTTC
size: NA; J: TRBJ1-1; D: TRBD1; V: TRBV7-8; CDR3: CASSSTGTGSRTEAFF; DNA: TGTGCCAGCAGCTCCACCGGGACAGGGTCTCGCACTGAAGCTTTCTTT
size: NA; J: TRBJ1-1; D: NA; V: TRBV5-6; CDR3: CASSLIGVGNTEAFF; DNA: TGTGCCAGCAGCTTGATTGGCGTGGGCAACACTGAAGCTTTCTTT
size: NA; J: TRBJ2-3; D: NA; V: TRBV4-2; CDR3: CASSQDRGADSRDTQYF; DNA: TGTGCCAGCAGCCAAGATCGGGGGGCGGATAGCAGAGATACGCAGTATTTT
size: NA; J: TRBJ1-5; D: TRBD1; V: TRBV4-2; CDR3: CASSPDRGGNQPQHF; DNA: TGTGCCAGCAGCCCGGACAGGGGAGGCAATCAGCCCCAGCATTTT
size: few; J: TRBJ2-1; D: NA; V: TRBV10-2; CDR3: CASSELDTGSNYNEQFF; DNA: TGCGCCAGCAGTGAGTTAGATACAGGGTCAAATTACAATGAGCAGTTCTTC
size: NA; J: TRBJ1-5; D: TRBD1; V: TRBV2; CDR3: CASRRTGLQQPQHF; DNA: TGTGCCAGCAGGAGGACAGGGTTACAACAGCCCCAGCATTTT